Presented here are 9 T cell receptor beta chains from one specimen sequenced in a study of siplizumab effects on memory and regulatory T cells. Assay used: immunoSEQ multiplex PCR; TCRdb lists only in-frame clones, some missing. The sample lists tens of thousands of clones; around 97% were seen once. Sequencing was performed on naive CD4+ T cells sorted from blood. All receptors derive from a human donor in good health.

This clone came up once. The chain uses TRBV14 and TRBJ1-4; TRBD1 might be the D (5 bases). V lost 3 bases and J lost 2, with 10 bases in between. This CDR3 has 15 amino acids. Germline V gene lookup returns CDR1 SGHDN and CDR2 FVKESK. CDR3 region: CASSQRGPTNEKLFF. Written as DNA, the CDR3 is TGTGCCAGCAGCCAGCGGGGCCCTACTAATGAAAAACTGTTTTTT.

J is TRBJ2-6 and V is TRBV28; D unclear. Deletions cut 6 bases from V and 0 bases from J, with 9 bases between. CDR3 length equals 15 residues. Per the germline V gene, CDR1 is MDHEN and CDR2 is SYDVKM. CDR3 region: CASSLPASGANVLTF. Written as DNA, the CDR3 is TGTGCCAGCAGCCTACCCGCCTCTGGGGCCAACGTCCTGACTTTC.

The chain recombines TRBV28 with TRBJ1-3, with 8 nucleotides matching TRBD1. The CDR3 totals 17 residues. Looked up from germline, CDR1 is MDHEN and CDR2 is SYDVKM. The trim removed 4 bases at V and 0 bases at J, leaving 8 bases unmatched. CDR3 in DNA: TGTGCCAGCAGTTCCTTTGGGACAGGCGACTCTGGAAACACCATATATTTT. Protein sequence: CASSSFGTGDSGNTIYF.

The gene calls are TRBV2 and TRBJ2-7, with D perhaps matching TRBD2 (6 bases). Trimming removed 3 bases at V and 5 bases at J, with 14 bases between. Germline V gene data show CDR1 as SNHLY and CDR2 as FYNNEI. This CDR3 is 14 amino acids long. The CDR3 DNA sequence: TGTGCCAGCAGTGACGGTCCGGGACTCGACGAGCAGTACTTC. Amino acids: CASSDGPGLDEQYF.

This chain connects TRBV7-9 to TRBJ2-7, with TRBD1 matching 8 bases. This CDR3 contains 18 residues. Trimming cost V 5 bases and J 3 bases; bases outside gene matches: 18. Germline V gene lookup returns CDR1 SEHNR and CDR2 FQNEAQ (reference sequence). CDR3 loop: CASSAAGTGGITGYEQYF. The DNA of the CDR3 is TGTGCCAGCAGCGCCGCGGGGACAGGCGGGATCACCGGCTACGAGCAGTACTTC.

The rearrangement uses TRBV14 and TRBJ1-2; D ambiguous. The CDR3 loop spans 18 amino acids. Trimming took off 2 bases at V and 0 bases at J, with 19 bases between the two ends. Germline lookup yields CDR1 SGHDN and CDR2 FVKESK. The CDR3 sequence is CASSQLYGATIPNYGYTF. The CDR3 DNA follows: TGTGCCAGCAGCCAACTTTACGGAGCGACTATCCCTAACTATGGCTACACCTTC.

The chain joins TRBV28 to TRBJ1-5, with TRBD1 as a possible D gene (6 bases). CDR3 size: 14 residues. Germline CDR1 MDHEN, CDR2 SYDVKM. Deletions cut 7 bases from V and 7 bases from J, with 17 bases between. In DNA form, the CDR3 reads TGTGCCAGCATTCCGGAGATCGGGGGCCAGCCCCAGCATTTT. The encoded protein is CASIPEIGGQPQHF.

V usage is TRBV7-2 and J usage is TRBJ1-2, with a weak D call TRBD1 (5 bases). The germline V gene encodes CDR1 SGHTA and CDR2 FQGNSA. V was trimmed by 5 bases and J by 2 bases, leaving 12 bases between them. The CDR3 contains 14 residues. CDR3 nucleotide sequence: TGTGCCAGCAGCGGACACGAGAACAACTATGGCTACACCTTC. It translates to CASSGHENNYGYTF.

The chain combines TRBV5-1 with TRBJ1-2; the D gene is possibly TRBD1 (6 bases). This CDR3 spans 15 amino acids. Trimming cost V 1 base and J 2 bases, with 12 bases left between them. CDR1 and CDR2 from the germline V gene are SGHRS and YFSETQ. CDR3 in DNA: TGCGCCAGCAGCTTGTTACAGGGATTGAACTATGGCTACACCTTC. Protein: CASSLLQGLNYGYTF.